These 8 T cell receptor beta chains were sequenced from one sample in a study of blood T cell repertoires in COVID-19. The protocol was immunoSEQ multiplex PCR, while the TCRdb copy is restricted to in-frame clones and leaves out a portion. The data contain some 320,000 clones, approximately 88% of them singletons. The sequenced sample was peripheral blood. These receptors all come from a woman aged 30 to 39 who had recovered from COVID-19.

The chain links TRBV7-2 to TRBJ1-5, with a possible D match to TRBD1 (6 bases). The CDR3 is 18 residues long. The V gene lost 5 bases and the J gene lost 3 bases, with 23 bases spanning the gap. In germline, CDR1 is SGHTA, CDR2 FQGNSA. As DNA, the CDR3 is TGTGCCAGCAGCCCTTCATCTACAGGGTATGTTTCCAATCAGCCCCAGCATTTT. This codes for CASSPSSTGYVSNQPQHF.

The gene calls are TRBV5-5 and TRBJ2-4; D is unresolved. The germline V gene has CDR1 SGHKS and CDR2 YYEKEE (reference sequence). V lost 4 bases and J 0 bases, leaving 14 bases between the germline ends. This CDR3 spans 16 amino acids. The CDR3, as DNA: TGTGCCAGCAGCCCGTTCAGTATTATAGCCAAAAACATTCAGTACTTC. Protein sequence: CASSPFSIIAKNIQYF.

The chain joins TRBV5-1 to TRBJ1-1; D not resolved. There are 14 residues in the CDR3. Germline assignment: CDR1 SGHRS and CDR2 YFSETQ. Trimming shortened V by 5 bases and J by 0 bases, and 11 bases separated the two germline ends. The CDR3: CASRSHQLNTEAFF. The CDR3 nucleotides read TGCGCCAGCAGATCCCATCAATTGAACACTGAAGCTTTCTTT. Full variable domain (rest looked up from reference TRBV5-1 and TRBJ1-1): KAGVTQTPRYLIKTRGQQVTLSCSPISGHRSVSWYQQTPGQGLQFLFEYFSETQRNKGNFPGRFSGRQFSNSRSEMNVSTLELGDSALYLCASRSHQLNTEAFFGQGTRLTVV.

This chain links TRBV5-1 with TRBJ2-2; 8 bases are shared with TRBD1. V gave up 2 bases and J gave up 4 bases; unmatched junction bases: 1. The CDR3 sequence is 14 residues long. The germline gives CDR1 SGHRS, CDR2 YFSETQ. CDR3 residues: CASSFTGGTGELFF. The CDR3 region has the DNA TGCGCCAGCAGCTTTACAGGGGGCACCGGGGAGCTGTTTTTT.

The chain links TRBV30 to TRBJ1-6; possible D gene TRBD1, 5 bases. Trimming left V 3 bases short and J 4 bases short, with 16 bases between. Germline V gene data show CDR1 as GTSNPN and CDR2 as SVGIG (reference sequence). The CDR3 loop spans 16 amino acids. The CDR3 protein is CAWRKQDLPYNSPLHF. DNA of the CDR3: TGTGCCTGGAGGAAACAGGATTTGCCTTATAATTCACCCCTCCACTTT.

This chain uses TRBV6-5 with TRBJ2-1, with 9 bases identical to TRBD2. There are 15 residues in the CDR3. J lost 7 bases, V lost 6 bases, and 10 bases had no gene match. Germline values: CDR1 MNHEY, CDR2 SVGAGI. The CDR3 loop is CASSRPAGGLNEQFF. As DNA, the CDR3 is TGTGCCAGCAGCCGGCCAGCGGGGGGTCTGAATGAGCAGTTCTTC.

The chain employs TRBV18 and TRBJ1-4; perhaps TRBD1 as D (6 bases). CDR1 and CDR2 from the germline V gene are KGHSH and LQKENI. Trimming shortened V by 4 bases and J by 7 bases, and 16 bases separated the two germline ends. The CDR3 extends over 15 amino acids. The chain's CDR3 is CASSHTRDILEKLFF. In DNA, the CDR3 is TGTGCCAGCTCACATACCCGGGACATTCTTGAAAAACTGTTTTTT.

This chain connects TRBV5-1 to TRBJ1-6, with 9 bases aligning to TRBD1. CDR3 length: 18 residues. The V and J ends lost 4 bases and 0 bases, in that order; junction bases with no gene match: 8. CDR1 and CDR2 (germline): SGHRS, YFSETQ. The DNA for the CDR3 is TGCGCCAGCAGCACCGGACAGGGGTTCAGCTCCTATAATTCACCCCTCCACTTT. It specifies CASSTGQGFSSYNSPLHF.